These 19 T cell receptor beta chains were sequenced from one sample in a study of T cells in Graves' hyperthyroidism and ophthalmopathy. TCR beta CDR3 regions were amplified from RNA transcripts. First-round RT-PCR of the TCR CDR3 relied on the HTBI primer set. MiXCR, applied by TCRdb to the multiplex PCR reads, yields one record per CDR3 protein. The table lists some 180,000 distinct CDR3 sequences, less than 20% of them singletons. Sequencing was carried out using blood. All receptors come from a woman aged 45-59 years with Graves' hyperthyroidism.

In this sample, this clonotype turned up many times. V usage is TRBV2 and J usage is TRBJ1-2, with 8 bases lining up with TRBD1. The junction had 7 bases not matched to a gene; V was cut back by 4 bases and J by 6 bases. Germline V lookup: CDR1 SNHLY, CDR2 FYNNEI. The CDR3 runs 14 residues. CDR3 sequence: CASSVAGGADGYTF. The DNA for the CDR3 is TGTGCCAGCAGTGTCGCAGGGGGCGCGGATGGCTACACCTTC.

This clonotype appeared once. The V gene is TRBV30, the J gene TRBJ1-1, with D maybe TRBD1 (6 bases). Trimming cost V 0 bases and J 5 bases, with 10 bases left between them. This CDR3 spans 13 amino acids. The germline V gene encodes CDR1 GTSNPN and CDR2 SVGIG (reference sequence). This CDR3 is CAWSVRGATEAFF. For the CDR3, the DNA is TGTGCCTGGAGTGTAAGGGGGGCAACTGAAGCTTTCTTT.

This clonotype came up many times. The chain uses TRBV7-3 and TRBJ1-2; D is unresolved. The length of the CDR3 is 13 residues. V was cut by 2 bases and J by 5 bases, with 9 bases left in between. Germline CDR1 is SGHTA and CDR2 is FQGTGA. CDR3 nucleotides: TGTGCCAGCAGCTTAGGGTCAGCATATGGCTACACCTTC. It yields the protein CASSLGSAYGYTF.

The chain has TRBV29-1 and TRBJ2-1; maybe TRBD1 (6 bases). Trimming took off 4 bases at V and 7 bases at J, with 11 bases between the two ends. This CDR3 contains 12 residues. Per germline, CDR1 SQVTM and CDR2 ANQGSEA. CDR3 bases: TGCAGCGTTGGAGTTAGGGGGAATGAGCAGTTCTTC. Translating gives CSVGVRGNEQFF.

This clonotype showed up many times. The chain recombines TRBV29-1 with TRBJ2-1; 8 bases are a match to TRBD1. CDR1 SQVTM and CDR2 ANQGSEA come from the germline V gene. CDR3 length equals 14 residues. V shed 6 bases, J shed 4 bases, and the junction held 8 bases outside the gene matches. Here the CDR3 DNA reads TGCAGCGTCAGGACAGGGTCAAGATACAATGAGCAGTTCTTC. This sequence encodes CSVRTGSRYNEQFF.

This clonotype was seen at least ten times. The genes are TRBV7-2 and TRBJ2-7; 8 bases map to TRBD2. The CDR3 contains 15 residues. The ends lost 5 bases at V and 7 bases at J; junction bases unmatched: 13. Germline V lookup: CDR1 SGHTA, CDR2 FQGNSA. CDR3 region: CASSQGSGAIREQYF. The CDR3, as DNA: TGTGCCAGCAGCCAGGGTAGCGGGGCCATTAGGGAGCAGTACTTC.

This clonotype showed up just a few times. The chain uses TRBV5-1 and TRBJ2-1; maybe TRBD2 (5 bases). Germline CDR1 reads SGHRS; CDR2 reads YFSETQ. The germline V and J ends were trimmed by 0 bases and 2 bases, with 18 bases remaining between them. CDR3 length: 18 amino acids. For the CDR3, the DNA is TGCGCCAGCAGCTTGGACAGCGGAGCCTTCCGGCCCTACAATGAGCAGTTCTTC. Protein product: CASSLDSGAFRPYNEQFF.

This clonotype has a handful of counts. V and J are TRBV3-1 and TRBJ1-3, with D tentatively TRBD1 (6 bases). V lost 0 bases, J lost 0 bases, and 15 bases lay in between. The CDR3 totals 18 residues. CDR1 LGHDT and CDR2 YNNKEL come from the germline V gene (reference sequence). CDR3 in DNA: TGTGCCAGCAGCCAAGATCTAGGCGAGGGGGGCTCTGGAAACACCATATATTTT. Protein sequence: CASSQDLGEGGSGNTIYF.

There are many counts of this clonotype. The genes are TRBV7-8 and TRBJ2-7; 11 positions match TRBD2. The V segment lost 4 bases and the J segment 6 bases; nucleotides outside the gene matches: 8. The CDR3 extends over 15 amino acids. Germline V CDR1 and CDR2: SGHVS, FQNEAQ. CDR3 in DNA: TGTGCCAGCAGCTCGTTAGCGGGAGGGCCGATCGAGCAGTACTTC. This codes for CASSSLAGGPIEQYF.

This clonotype was observed many times. The V and J genes are TRBV28 and TRBJ1-2; no clear D. This CDR3 is 15 amino acids long. V was shortened by 2 bases and J by 4 bases, with 14 bases between the two germline ends. CDR1 and CDR2 (germline): MDHEN, SYDVKM. The CDR3 region is CASSLLQFAVYGYTF. CDR3 nucleotides: TGTGCCAGCAGTTTACTACAGTTCGCCGTCTATGGCTACACCTTC.

This clonotype was recorded many times. CDR3 DNA sequence: TGTGCCAGCAGCCCCGTACGGGAGCAGTACGGGCAGTTCTTC. Its translation is CASSPVREQYGQFF. The chain is built from TRBV11-3 and TRBJ2-1, with D possibly matching TRBD2 (6 bases). The V gene lost 5 bases and the J gene lost 12 bases, with 20 bases spanning the gap. CDR1 is SGHNT, CDR2 YENEEA, per germline. This CDR3 region has 14 residues.

The genes are TRBV6-5 and TRBJ2-7; D may be TRBD2 (5 bases). This CDR3 contains 15 residues. Germline V gene data show CDR1 as MNHEY and CDR2 as SVGAGI. The V and J ends lost 0 bases and 1 base respectively, with 10 bases between them. CDR3 residues: CASSYSEVRSYEQYF. The CDR3 DNA reads TGTGCCAGCAGTTACTCGGAGGTCCGGTCCTACGAGCAGTACTTC.

This clonotype was found a few times. The chain is built from TRBV5-6 and TRBJ1-5; maybe TRBD1 (5 bases). The CDR3 extends over 20 amino acids. V dropped 7 bases and J dropped 0 bases, with 29 bases sitting between them. The germline CDR1 and CDR2 sequences are SGHDT and YYEEEE. The CDR3, as DNA: TGTGCCAGCCCCAGACCCCCCCAGGGATCCCTAAGGCATAGCAATCAGCCCCAGCATTTT. Translation: CASPRPPQGSLRHSNQPQHF.

This clonotype has a count of ten or more. The chain recombines TRBV6-5 with TRBJ1-6; D is perhaps TRBD1 (5 bases). Per the germline V gene, CDR1 is MNHEY and CDR2 is SVGAGI. Trimming took 0 bases from V and 10 from J, leaving 10 bases between them. The CDR3 consists of 14 residues. CDR3: CASSYSFGDSPLHF. The CDR3 DNA is TGTGCCAGCAGTTACTCGTTTGGGGACTCACCCCTCCACTTT.

A few counts support this clonotype. The chain links TRBV11-3 to TRBJ2-1, with D hard to call. V lost 0 bases to trimming and J lost 12 bases, with 6 bases between them. The CDR3 contains 11 residues. The germline V gene encodes CDR1 SGHNT and CDR2 YENEEA. The CDR3 loop reads CASSLESSQFF. DNA for the CDR3: TGTGCCAGCAGCTTAGAGAGTTCGCAGTTCTTC.

This rearrangement joins TRBV28 to TRBJ1-4; D is unresolved. The CDR3 is 13 residues long. Germline loops: CDR1 MDHEN, CDR2 SYDVKM. V shed 3 bases and J shed 6 bases, with 8 bases lying between them. The CDR3 sequence is CASSLRRYEKLFF. The CDR3 nucleotides read TGTGCCAGCAGTTTGCGGAGGTATGAAAAACTGTTTTTT.

This clonotype was seen at least ten times. This chain joins TRBV3-1 and TRBJ1-2; tentative D call: TRBD1 (6 bases). The CDR3 consists of 15 residues. With 3 bases removed from V and 2 bases from J, the gap between germline ends came to 13 bases. The germline gives CDR1 LGHDT, CDR2 YNNKEL (reference sequence). The CDR3 sequence: CASSQQTQGNYGYTF. The CDR3 DNA is TGTGCCAGCAGCCAGCAAACACAGGGAAACTATGGCTACACCTTC.

This clonotype was observed at least ten times. The chain uses TRBV11-3 and TRBJ1-3, with 7 bases fitting TRBD1. The CDR3 covers 15 residues. The V segment lost 5 bases and the J segment 2 bases; nucleotides outside the gene matches: 6. The V gene's germline CDR1 is SGHNT and CDR2 YENEEA. CDR3 sequence (DNA): TGTGCCAGCAGCCGGGACAGACCCGCTGGAAACACCATATATTTT. It codes for CASSRDRPAGNTIYF.

The rearrangement uses TRBV6-7 and TRBJ2-5; 7 nucleotides align to TRBD2. TRBV6-7 is reported as an ORF; its role is uncertain. V dropped 0 bases and J dropped 5; count of bases not matched to a gene: 9. This CDR3 has 16 amino acids. CDR3 nucleotide sequence: TGTGCCAGCAGTTACTCTTGCGGGAGCCCCCAGGAGACCCAGTACTTC. Its protein product is CASSYSCGSPQETQYF.